This T cell receptor (beta chain) appears in the sequencing data of a study of cytomegalovirus exposure and HLA in healthy donors. Study findings and constraints: In a later analysis, a missense DCLRE1C variant was linked to TCR beta V- and J-gene trimming.

V gave up 3 bases and J gave up 0 bases; unmatched junction bases: 2. The CDR3 runs to 15 residues. Per germline, CDR1 SGHTA and CDR2 FQGNSA. Comment on this clone: Its antigen is as yet unknown.

The PCR made use of 60 Vbeta and 13 Jbeta primers. Sequencing used immunoSEQ multiplex PCR; TCRdb keeps in-frame clones, though not all of them. Of 140,000 to 150,000 clones listed, about three fifths are singletons. Sequencing input: PBMCs. This sequence originates from a male donor in good health and CMV-seronegative. V usage is TRBV7-2 and J usage is TRBJ2-3, with 8 bases matching TRBD1. The CDR3 reads CASSLTGVSTDTQYF. CDR3 in DNA: TGTGCCAGCAGCTTGACAGGGGTTAGCACAGATACGCAGTATTTT. Together with reference TRBV7-2 and TRBJ2-3, the CDR3 gives the full variable domain: GAGVSQSPSNKVTEKGKDVELRCDPISGHTALYWYRQSLGQGLEFLIYFQGNSAPDKSGLPSDRFSAERTGGSVSTLTIQRTQQEDSAVYLCASSLTGVSTDTQYFGPGTRLTVL.